The present T cell receptor beta chain was sequenced within a study of blood T cell repertoires in COVID-19. The V gene lost 2 bases and the J gene lost 4 bases, with 21 bases spanning the gap. Germline V gene sequence: CDR1 SEHNR, CDR2 FQNEAQ (reference sequence). The CDR3 is 18 amino acids. Assay used: immunoSEQ multiplex PCR; TCRdb lists only in-frame clones, some missing. The data contain roughly 140,000 clones, about 86% of them singletons. The chain combines TRBV7-9 with TRBJ2-1; TRBD1 might be the D (6 bases). The sample consisted of peripheral blood. The receptor was derived from a human donor in a cohort sampled during active COVID-19. The CDR3 loop reads CASSLKVGAGGPYNEQFF. The CDR3 bases are TGTGCCAGCAGCTTAAAGGTGGGGGCAGGCGGGCCTTACAATGAGCAGTTCTTC. Full variable domain (missing parts from reference TRBV7-9 and TRBJ2-1): DTGVSQNPRHKITKRGQNVTFRCDPISEHNRLYWYRQTLGQGPEFLTYFQNEAQLEKSRLLSDRFSAERPKGSFSTLEIQRTEQGDSAMYLCASSLKVGAGGPYNEQFFGPGTRLTVL.